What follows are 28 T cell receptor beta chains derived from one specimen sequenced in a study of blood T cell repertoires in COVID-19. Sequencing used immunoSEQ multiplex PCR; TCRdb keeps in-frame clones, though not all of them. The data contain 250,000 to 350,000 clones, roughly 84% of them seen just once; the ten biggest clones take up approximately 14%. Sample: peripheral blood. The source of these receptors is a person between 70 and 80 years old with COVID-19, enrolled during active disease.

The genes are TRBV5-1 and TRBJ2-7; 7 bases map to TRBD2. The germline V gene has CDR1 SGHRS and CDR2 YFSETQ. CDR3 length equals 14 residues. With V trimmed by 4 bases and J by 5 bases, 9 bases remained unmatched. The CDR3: CASSPGRAGNEQYF. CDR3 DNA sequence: TGCGCCAGCAGCCCAGGACGAGCGGGGAACGAGCAGTACTTC.

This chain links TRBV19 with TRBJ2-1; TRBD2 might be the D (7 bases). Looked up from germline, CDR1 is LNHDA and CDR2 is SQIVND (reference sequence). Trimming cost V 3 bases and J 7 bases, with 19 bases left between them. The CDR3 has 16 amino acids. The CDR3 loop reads CASSISGGGLGNEQFF. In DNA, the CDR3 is TGTGCCAGTAGTATCTCAGGCGGGGGCCTTGGGAATGAGCAGTTCTTC.

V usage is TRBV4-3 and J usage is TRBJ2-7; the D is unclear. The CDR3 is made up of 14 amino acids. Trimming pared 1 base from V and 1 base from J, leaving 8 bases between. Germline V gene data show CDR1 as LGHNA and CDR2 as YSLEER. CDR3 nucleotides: TGCGCCAGCAGCCAAGTCTACAGTTCCTACGAGCAGTACTTC. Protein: CASSQVYSSYEQYF.

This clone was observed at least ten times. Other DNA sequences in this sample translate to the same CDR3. CDR3 DNA sequence: TGTGCCAGCAGCCAAGTCGGGACAGGGGGTAACTATGGCTACACCTTC. As protein: CASSQVGTGGNYGYTF. The chain links TRBV3-1 (or the pseudogene TRBV3-2) to TRBJ1-2, with TRBD1 matching 11 bases. V lost 1 base to trimming and J lost 1 base; unmatched junction nucleotides: 2. CDR3 length: 16 residues. The germline V gene has CDR1 LGHDT and CDR2 YNNKEL (reference sequence).

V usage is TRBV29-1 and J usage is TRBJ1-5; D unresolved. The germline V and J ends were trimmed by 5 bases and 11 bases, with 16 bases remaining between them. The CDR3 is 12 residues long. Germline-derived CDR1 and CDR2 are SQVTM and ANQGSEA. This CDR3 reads CSVSDSGESQHF. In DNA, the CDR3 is TGCAGCGTTTCCGACTCTGGGGAGTCCCAGCATTTT.

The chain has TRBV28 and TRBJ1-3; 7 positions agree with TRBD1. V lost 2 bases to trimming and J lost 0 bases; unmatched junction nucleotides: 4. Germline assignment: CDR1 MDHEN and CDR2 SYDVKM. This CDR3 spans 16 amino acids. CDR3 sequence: CASSLVGDSSGNTIYF. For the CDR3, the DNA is TGTGCCAGCAGTTTAGTGGGGGACAGCTCTGGAAACACCATATATTTT.

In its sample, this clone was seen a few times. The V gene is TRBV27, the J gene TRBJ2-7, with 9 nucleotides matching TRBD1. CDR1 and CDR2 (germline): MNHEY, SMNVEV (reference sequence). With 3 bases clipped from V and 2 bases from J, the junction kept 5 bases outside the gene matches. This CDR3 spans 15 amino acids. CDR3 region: CASSFWTGDPYEQYF. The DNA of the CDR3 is TGTGCCAGCAGTTTCTGGACAGGGGATCCCTACGAGCAGTACTTC.

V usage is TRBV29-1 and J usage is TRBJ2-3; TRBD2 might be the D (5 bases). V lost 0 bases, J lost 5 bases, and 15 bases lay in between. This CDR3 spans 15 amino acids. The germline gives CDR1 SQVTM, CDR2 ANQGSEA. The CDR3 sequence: CSVEEVSVGVDTQYF. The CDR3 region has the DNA TGCAGCGTTGAAGAAGTTTCGGTCGGGGTAGATACGCAGTATTTT.

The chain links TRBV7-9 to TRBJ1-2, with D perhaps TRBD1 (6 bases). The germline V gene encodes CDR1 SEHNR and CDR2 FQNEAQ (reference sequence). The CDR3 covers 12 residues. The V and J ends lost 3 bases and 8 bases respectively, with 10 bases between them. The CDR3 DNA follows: TGTGCCAGCAGCTTCAGGGGAGGGGGCTACACCTTC. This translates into CASSFRGGGYTF.

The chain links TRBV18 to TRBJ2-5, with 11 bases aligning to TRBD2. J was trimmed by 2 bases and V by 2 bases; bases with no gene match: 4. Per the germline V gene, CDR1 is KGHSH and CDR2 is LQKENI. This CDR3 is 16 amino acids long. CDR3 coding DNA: TGTGCCAGCTCACCAACCCTAGCGGGAGGTCAAGAGACCCAGTACTTC. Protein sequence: CASSPTLAGGQETQYF.

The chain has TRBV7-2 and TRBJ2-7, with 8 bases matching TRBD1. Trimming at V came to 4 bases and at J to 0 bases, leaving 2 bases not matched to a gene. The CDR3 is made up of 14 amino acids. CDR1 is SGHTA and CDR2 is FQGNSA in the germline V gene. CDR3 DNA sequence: TGTGCCAGCAGCTGGGGACAGGCCTCCTACGAGCAGTACTTC. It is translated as CASSWGQASYEQYF. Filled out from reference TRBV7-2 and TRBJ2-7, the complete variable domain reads GAGVSQSPSNKVTEKGKDVELRCDPISGHTALYWYRQSLGQGLEFLIYFQGNSAPDKSGLPSDRFSAERTGGSVSTLTIQRTQQEDSAVYLCASSWGQASYEQYFGPGTRLTVT.

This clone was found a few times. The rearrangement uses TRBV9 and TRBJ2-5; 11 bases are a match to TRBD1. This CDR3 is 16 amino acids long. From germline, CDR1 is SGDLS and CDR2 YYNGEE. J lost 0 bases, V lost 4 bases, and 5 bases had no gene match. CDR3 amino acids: CASSPGQGADQETQYF. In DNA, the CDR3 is TGTGCCAGCAGCCCAGGACAGGGGGCAGACCAAGAGACCCAGTACTTC.

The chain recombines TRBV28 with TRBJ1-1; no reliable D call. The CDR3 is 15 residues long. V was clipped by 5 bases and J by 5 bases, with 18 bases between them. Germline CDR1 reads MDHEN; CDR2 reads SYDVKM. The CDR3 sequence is CASSPRQGSKTEAFF. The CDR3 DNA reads TGTGCCAGCAGTCCCCGACAAGGCAGTAAAACTGAAGCTTTCTTT.

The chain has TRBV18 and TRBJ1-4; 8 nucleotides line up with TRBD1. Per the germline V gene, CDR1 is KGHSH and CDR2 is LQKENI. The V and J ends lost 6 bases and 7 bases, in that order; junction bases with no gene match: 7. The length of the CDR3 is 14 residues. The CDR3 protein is CASSPGGASEKLFF. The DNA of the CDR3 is TGTGCCAGCTCCCCAGGGGGCGCGAGTGAAAAACTGTTTTTT.

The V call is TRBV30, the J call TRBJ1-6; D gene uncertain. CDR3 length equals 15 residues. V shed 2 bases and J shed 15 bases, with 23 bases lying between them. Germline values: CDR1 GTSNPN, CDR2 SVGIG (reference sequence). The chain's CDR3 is CAWSPVGSVTSVLHF. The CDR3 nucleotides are TGTGCCTGGAGTCCCGTCGGGAGCGTAACTTCGGTCCTCCACTTT. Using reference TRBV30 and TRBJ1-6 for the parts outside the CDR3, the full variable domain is SQTIHQWPATLVQPVGSPLSLECTVEGTSNPNLYWYRQAAGRGLQLLFYSVGIGQISSEVPQNLSASRPQDRQFILSSKKLLLSDSGFYLCAWSPVGSVTSVLHFGNGTRLTVT.

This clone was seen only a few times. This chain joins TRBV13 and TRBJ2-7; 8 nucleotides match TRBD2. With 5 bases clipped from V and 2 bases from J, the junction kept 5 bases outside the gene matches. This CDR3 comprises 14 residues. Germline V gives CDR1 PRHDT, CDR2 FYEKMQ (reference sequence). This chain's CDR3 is CASSGAGATYEQYF. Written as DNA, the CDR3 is TGTGCCAGCAGCGGAGCGGGGGCAACCTACGAGCAGTACTTC.

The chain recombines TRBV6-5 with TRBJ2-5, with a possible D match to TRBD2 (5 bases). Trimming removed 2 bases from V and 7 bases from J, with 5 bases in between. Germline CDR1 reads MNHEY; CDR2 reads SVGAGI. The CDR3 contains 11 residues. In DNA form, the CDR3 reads TGTGCCAGCAGTTACGGGAGGACCCAGTACTTC. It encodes CASSYGRTQYF.

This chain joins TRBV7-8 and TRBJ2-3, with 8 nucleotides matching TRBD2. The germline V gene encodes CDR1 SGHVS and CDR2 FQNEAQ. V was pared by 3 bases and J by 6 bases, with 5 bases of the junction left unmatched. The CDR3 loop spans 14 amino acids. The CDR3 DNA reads TGTGCCAGCAGCTTCACTAGCGGAAGCGATACGCAGTATTTT. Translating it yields CASSFTSGSDTQYF.

CDR3 in DNA: TGTGCCAGCAGTGAAGCTAGAGGGTTCCGCTACGAGCAGTACTTC. Translating it yields CASSEARGFRYEQYF. The chain joins TRBV6-1 to TRBJ2-7, with a possible D match to TRBD2 (5 bases). The CDR3 spans 15 residues. Germline loops: CDR1 MNHNS, CDR2 SASEGT. The germline V and J ends were trimmed by 0 bases and 3 bases, with 12 bases remaining between them.

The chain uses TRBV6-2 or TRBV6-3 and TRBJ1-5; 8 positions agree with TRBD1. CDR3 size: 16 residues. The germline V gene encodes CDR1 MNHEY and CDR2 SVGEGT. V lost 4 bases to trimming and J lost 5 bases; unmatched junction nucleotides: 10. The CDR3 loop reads CASSSRTTGGDQPQHF. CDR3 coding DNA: TGTGCCAGCAGTTCCCGAACTACAGGGGGGGATCAGCCCCAGCATTTT.

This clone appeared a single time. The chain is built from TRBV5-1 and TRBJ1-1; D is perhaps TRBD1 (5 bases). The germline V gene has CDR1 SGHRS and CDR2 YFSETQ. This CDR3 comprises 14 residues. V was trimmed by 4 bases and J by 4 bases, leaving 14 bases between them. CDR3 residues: CASSSKDTSTEAFF. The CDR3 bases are TGCGCCAGCAGCAGCAAGGACACCTCCACTGAAGCTTTCTTT. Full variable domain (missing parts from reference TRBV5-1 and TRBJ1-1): KAGVTQTPRYLIKTRGQQVTLSCSPISGHRSVSWYQQTPGQGLQFLFEYFSETQRNKGNFPGRFSGRQFSNSRSEMNVSTLELGDSALYLCASSSKDTSTEAFFGQGTRLTVV.

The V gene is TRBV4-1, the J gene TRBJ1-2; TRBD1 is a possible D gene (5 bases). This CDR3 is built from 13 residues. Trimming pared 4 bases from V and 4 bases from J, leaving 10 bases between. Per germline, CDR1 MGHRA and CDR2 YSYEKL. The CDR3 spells CASSRWGPYGYTF. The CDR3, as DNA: TGCGCCAGCAGCCGGTGGGGCCCCTATGGCTACACCTTC.

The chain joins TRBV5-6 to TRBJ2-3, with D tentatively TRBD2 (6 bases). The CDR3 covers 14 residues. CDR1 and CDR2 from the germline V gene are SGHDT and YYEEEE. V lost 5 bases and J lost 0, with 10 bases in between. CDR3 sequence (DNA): TGTGCCAGCAGTTTGAGCGGGAGCACAGATACGCAGTATTTT. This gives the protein CASSLSGSTDTQYF.

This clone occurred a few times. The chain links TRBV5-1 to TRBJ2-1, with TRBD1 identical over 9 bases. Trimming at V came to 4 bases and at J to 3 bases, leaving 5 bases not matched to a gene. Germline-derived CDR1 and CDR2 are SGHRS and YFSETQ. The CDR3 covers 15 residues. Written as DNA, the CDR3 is TGCGCCAGCAGCGTGGGACAGGGATTCTACAATGAGCAGTTCTTC. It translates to CASSVGQGFYNEQFF.

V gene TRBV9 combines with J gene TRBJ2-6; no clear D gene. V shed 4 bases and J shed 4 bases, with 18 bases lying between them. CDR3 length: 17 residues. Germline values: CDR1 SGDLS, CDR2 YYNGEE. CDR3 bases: TGTGCCAGCAGCCCAACCCTTTCAGGCAGCGGGGCCAACGTCCTGACTTTC. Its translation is CASSPTLSGSGANVLTF.

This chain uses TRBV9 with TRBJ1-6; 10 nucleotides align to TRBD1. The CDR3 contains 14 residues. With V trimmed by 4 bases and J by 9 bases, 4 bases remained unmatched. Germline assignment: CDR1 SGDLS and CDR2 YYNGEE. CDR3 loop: CASSRDRGGSPLHF. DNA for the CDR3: TGTGCCAGCAGCCGGGACAGGGGAGGTTCACCCCTCCACTTT.

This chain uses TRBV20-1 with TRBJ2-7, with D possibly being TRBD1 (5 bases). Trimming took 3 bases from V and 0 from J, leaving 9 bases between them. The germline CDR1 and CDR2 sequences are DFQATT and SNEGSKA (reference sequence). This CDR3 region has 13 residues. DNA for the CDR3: TGCAGTGCTAGTTGGGGCAACTCCTACGAGCAGTACTTC. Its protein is CSASWGNSYEQYF.

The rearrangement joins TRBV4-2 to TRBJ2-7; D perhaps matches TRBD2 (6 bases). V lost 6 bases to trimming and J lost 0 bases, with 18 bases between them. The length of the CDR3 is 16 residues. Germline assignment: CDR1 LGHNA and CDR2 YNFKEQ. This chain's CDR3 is CASSQRGSGVSYEQYF. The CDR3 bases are TGTGCCAGCAGTCAACGGGGGAGTGGAGTCTCCTACGAGCAGTACTTC.